This paragraph reports one T cell receptor (beta chain). This record belongs to a study of control samples from healthy donors and cancer patients. Germline V gene data show CDR1 as SQVTM and CDR2 as ANQGSEA. The V and J ends lost 8 bases and 4 bases respectively, with 14 bases between them. This CDR3 is built from 12 residues. Profiled with immunoSEQ multiplex PCR; TCRdb holds only in-frame clones, not every one. The data contain about 79,000 clones, 93% of them singletons. The specimen sequenced was PBMCs. V gene TRBV29-1 combines with J gene TRBJ1-1, with D possibly being TRBD1 (6 bases). The source of this sequence is a middle-aged woman with lung cancer. CDR3 region: CSFNRGRTEAFF. CDR3 DNA sequence: TGCAGCTTCAATCGGGGGCGCACTGAAGCTTTCTTT.